Presented here are 24 T cell receptor beta chains from one specimen sequenced in a study of T cell repertoires in cytomegalovirus infection. Via MiXCR, TCRdb re-called the reads, giving one row per CDR3 protein. The repertoire holds around 140,000 distinct CDR3 sequences, with roughly 6% as singletons. The source material was PBMCs. The origin of the receptors is a human donor in good health (CMV status not recorded). Some clones in this sample may be carry-over from other donors' samples.

This clonotype was seen repeatedly, ten times or more. This rearrangement joins TRBV7-2 to TRBJ2-5, with 8 bases aligning to TRBD1. CDR1 is SGHTA and CDR2 is FQGNSA in the germline V gene. The length of the CDR3 is 17 residues. The trim removed 6 bases at V and 1 base at J, leaving 13 bases unmatched. In DNA, the CDR3 is TGTGCCAGCAGTCGATGGGGACAGGATAGTCGCCAAGAGACCCAGTACTTC. This translates into CASSRWGQDSRQETQYF. Looking up the rest from reference TRBV7-2 and TRBJ2-5 gives the full variable domain: GAGVSQSPSNKVTEKGKDVELRCDPISGHTALYWYRQSLGQGLEFLIYFQGNSAPDKSGLPSDRFSAERTGGSVSTLTIQRTQQEDSAVYLCASSRWGQDSRQETQYFGPGTRLLVL.

The sample holds many counts of this clonotype. V and J are TRBV18 and TRBJ1-2, with D perhaps TRBD1 (5 bases). The V gene's germline CDR1 is KGHSH and CDR2 LQKENI. V lost 3 bases and J 8 bases, leaving 19 bases between the germline ends. The CDR3 totals 15 residues. This chain's CDR3 is CASSPSGGDLSGYTF. DNA for the CDR3: TGTGCCAGCTCACCTTCGGGAGGGGATCTCAGCGGCTACACCTTC.

The CDR3 here is CASSPPPARGTEAFF. The CDR3 DNA is TGTGCCAGTAGCCCCCCGCCGGCTCGGGGTACTGAAGCTTTCTTT. The rearrangement uses TRBV19 and TRBJ1-1, with no clear D. Per the germline V gene, CDR1 is LNHDA and CDR2 is SQIVND (reference sequence). Trimming removed 6 bases at V and 5 bases at J, with 19 bases between. The CDR3 is 15 amino acids.

This clonotype was detected many times. V usage is TRBV4-2 and J usage is TRBJ1-2, with TRBD1 as a possible D gene (5 bases). The V end was cut by 0 bases, the J end by 4 bases, with 15 bases between. CDR1 is LGHNA and CDR2 is YNFKEQ in the germline V gene. The CDR3 runs 16 residues. The CDR3 nucleotides read TGTGCCAGCAGCCAAGATCGACAGCGGAGCTTCTATGGCTACACCTTC. Its protein is CASSQDRQRSFYGYTF.

Only a few counts were recorded for this clonotype. The genes are TRBV27 and TRBJ1-1; D unclear. CDR3 length: 15 amino acids. V shed 4 bases and J shed 0 bases, with 12 bases lying between them. Looked up from germline, CDR1 is MNHEY and CDR2 is SMNVEV (reference sequence). CDR3 nucleotide sequence: TGTGCCAGCAGTTCGGCCGTTCGGGTGAACACTGAAGCTTTCTTT. This sequence encodes CASSSAVRVNTEAFF.

At least ten counts were recorded for this clonotype. The V and J genes are TRBV7-6 and TRBJ1-4; weak D call: TRBD1 (5 bases). Germline CDR1 SGHVS, CDR2 FNYEAQ. Trimming shortened V by 6 bases and J by 5 bases, and 16 bases separated the two germline ends. There are 15 residues in the CDR3. The CDR3 DNA reads TGTGCCAGCAGTCAACAAAGACAGTTGAATGAAAAACTGTTTTTT. This sequence encodes CASSQQRQLNEKLFF.

The sample holds many counts of this clonotype. V is TRBV28 and J is TRBJ1-4; D is ambiguous. Germline loops: CDR1 MDHEN, CDR2 SYDVKM. There are 13 residues in the CDR3. V lost 11 bases and J lost 0, with 10 bases in between. CDR3 in amino acids: CAGRASTNEKLFF. The CDR3 nucleotides read TGTGCCGGCCGGGCTTCAACTAATGAAAAACTGTTTTTT.

This sequence joins TRBV29-1 and TRBJ1-1, with D tentatively TRBD1 (5 bases). The CDR3 contains 14 residues. Germline loops: CDR1 SQVTM, CDR2 ANQGSEA. V lost 1 base and J lost 0, with 9 bases in between. This chain's CDR3 is CSVEVQGMNTEAFF. CDR3 in DNA: TGCAGCGTTGAAGTGCAGGGAATGAACACTGAAGCTTTCTTT.

Ten or more counts support this clonotype. The V call is TRBV28, the J call TRBJ2-7; D may be TRBD2 (6 bases). V was cut by 8 bases and J by 0 bases, with 11 bases left in between. CDR3 size: 13 residues. The germline gives CDR1 MDHEN, CDR2 SYDVKM. This chain's CDR3 is CASVEGASYEQYF. In nucleotides, the CDR3 is TGTGCCAGCGTGGAGGGAGCCTCCTACGAGCAGTACTTC.

This clonotype appeared many times. The chain has TRBV7-2 and TRBJ2-7, with a tentative D call TRBD2 (5 bases). CDR1 SGHTA and CDR2 FQGNSA come from the germline V gene. With 3 bases removed from V and 0 bases from J, the gap between germline ends came to 12 bases. The CDR3 totals 15 residues. CDR3 in DNA: TGTGCCAGCAGCTTGGACTTCCCTCCCTCCTACGAGCAGTACTTC. Protein product: CASSLDFPPSYEQYF.

This clonotype was seen a handful of times. The chain has TRBV19 and TRBJ2-3; D is undetermined. CDR1 is LNHDA, CDR2 SQIVND, per germline (reference sequence). Trimming pared 6 bases from V and 1 base from J, leaving 2 bases between. This CDR3 is built from 11 residues. The CDR3 DNA reads as TGTGCCAGTAGGGGCACAGATACGCAGTATTTT. Protein sequence: CASRGTDTQYF.

This clonotype was seen at least ten times. V and J are TRBV6-2 or TRBV6-3 and TRBJ2-6; no clear D. V lost 5 bases, J lost 0 bases, and 11 bases lay in between. The CDR3 totals 16 residues. Germline V gene lookup returns CDR1 MNHEY and CDR2 SVGEGT. This CDR3 is CASSPLRSSGANVLTF. The CDR3 coding sequence is TGTGCCAGCAGTCCCCTCCGGAGCTCTGGGGCCAACGTCCTGACTTTC.

This clonotype was detected many times. This chain joins TRBV7-2 and TRBJ1-1, with a weak D call TRBD1 (5 bases). The V end lost 1 base, the J end lost 4 bases, and 13 bases lay between the germline ends. CDR1 and CDR2 (germline): SGHTA, FQGNSA. The CDR3 is 15 residues long. CDR3 sequence reads: CASSLGGWGGTEAFF. CDR3 nucleotides: TGTGCCAGCAGCTTAGGGGGTTGGGGGGGCACTGAAGCTTTCTTT.

This clonotype was recorded at least ten times. The chain is built from TRBV29-1 and TRBJ1-1; D ambiguous. Germline values: CDR1 SQVTM, CDR2 ANQGSEA. Trimming cost V 4 bases and J 7 bases, with 19 bases left between them. The CDR3 consists of 14 residues. Here the CDR3 DNA reads TGCAGCGTTGCGGTTCGTGGTCGCACTCTTGAAGCTTTCTTT. This gives the protein CSVAVRGRTLEAFF. The variable domain in full, completed from reference TRBV29-1 and TRBJ1-1, reads SAVISQKPSRDICQRGTSLTIQCQVDSQVTMMFWYRQQPGQSLTLIATANQGSEATYESGFVIDKFPISRPNLTFSTLTVSNMSPEDSSIYLCSVAVRGRTLEAFFGQGTRLTVV.

At least ten counts were recorded for this clonotype. A much larger clone differs from this one at a single base, so this may be a read error. The chain recombines TRBV7-9 with TRBJ2-5; D is undetermined. The germline gives CDR1 SEHNR, CDR2 FQNEAQ (reference sequence). The V end was cut by 2 bases, the J end by 4 bases, with 5 bases between. The CDR3 length is 12 residues. CDR3 amino acids: CASSLLRETQYF. For the CDR3, the DNA is TGTGCCAGCAGCTTATTACGAGAGACCCAGTACTTC.

This clonotype was observed many times. This chain uses TRBV5-4 with TRBJ2-1; 7 nucleotides align to TRBD2. V trimming: 3 bases; J trimming: 6 bases; junction bases outside the gene matches: 12. CDR3 length equals 16 residues. Germline CDR1 reads SGHNT; CDR2 reads YYREEE (reference sequence). CDR3 amino acids: CASSSQGRGFINEQFF. The CDR3 DNA is TGTGCCAGCAGCTCCCAAGGGCGGGGGTTTATCAATGAGCAGTTCTTC.

This clonotype was seen ten or more times. The chain combines TRBV14 with TRBJ2-5; 11 nucleotides align to TRBD2. The germline V gene has CDR1 SGHDN and CDR2 FVKESK. The length of the CDR3 is 15 residues. Trimming removed 2 bases from V and 4 bases from J; junction bases left unmatched: 3. The CDR3 reads CASSQLAGGAETQYF. The DNA of the CDR3 is TGTGCCAGCAGCCAACTAGCGGGGGGAGCAGAGACCCAGTACTTC.

A remark on this clonotype: A much larger clone differs by one base, so this may be a read error. The rearrangement joins TRBV19 to TRBJ1-1; TRBD1 agrees at 9 bases. Germline trimming cut 7 bases from V and 0 bases from J; bases unmatched to any gene: 6. This CDR3 is built from 15 residues. Germline assignment: CDR1 LNHDA and CDR2 SQIVND (reference sequence). The CDR3 DNA follows: TGTGCCAGTAAGCTATGGACAGGGGTGAACACTGAAGCTTTCTTT. This translates into CASKLWTGVNTEAFF.

This clonotype was recorded many times. The chain combines TRBV7-2 with TRBJ1-5; no firm D call. There are 15 residues in the CDR3. The germline CDR1 and CDR2 sequences are SGHTA and FQGNSA. Trimming removed 2 bases at V and 5 bases at J, with 13 bases between. CDR3 in DNA: TGTGCCAGCAGCTTAACCGGACGGGGTCATCAGCCCCAGCATTTT. It specifies CASSLTGRGHQPQHF.

This clonotype was recorded many times. CDR3 region: CASSFVTGELFF. In DNA form, the CDR3 reads TGTGCCAGCAGTTTTGTCACCGGGGAGCTGTTTTTT. V usage is TRBV12-3 or TRBV12-4 and J usage is TRBJ2-2; D remains unclear. The V and J ends lost 3 bases and 4 bases respectively, with 3 bases between them. The CDR3 has 12 residues.

This clonotype was seen many times. V is TRBV5-4 and J is TRBJ2-3, with D perhaps matching TRBD2 (5 bases). V was clipped by 4 bases and J by 2 bases, with 11 bases between them. CDR1 and CDR2 from the germline V gene are SGHNT and YYREEE (reference sequence). The CDR3 runs to 14 residues. DNA for the CDR3: TGTGCCAGCAGCCCCGGACTGTACACAGATACGCAGTATTTT. It is translated as CASSPGLYTDTQYF.

This clonotype was seen a handful of times. The rearrangement joins TRBV20-1 to TRBJ2-7; either TRBD1 or TRBD2 may supply D (5 bases each). Per the germline V gene, CDR1 is DFQATT and CDR2 is SNEGSKA (reference sequence). Trimming left V 6 bases short and J 7 bases short, with 19 bases between. The CDR3 has 13 residues. The CDR3 loop is CSAPGTEDKEQYF. Here the CDR3 DNA reads TGCAGTGCCCCCGGGACGGAAGACAAGGAGCAGTACTTC.

This clonotype was counted many times. The rearrangement links TRBV7-2 to TRBJ1-5, with D maybe TRBD1 (6 bases). The CDR3 contains 14 residues. Trimming took 3 bases from V and 4 from J, leaving 10 bases between them. Germline V gives CDR1 SGHTA, CDR2 FQGNSA. The CDR3 nucleotides are TGTGCCAGCAGCTTCGGACAGCTGAATCAGCCCCAGCATTTT. Translating it yields CASSFGQLNQPQHF.

This clonotype was counted many times. This rearrangement joins TRBV7-9 to TRBJ2-2, with D possibly being TRBD1 (6 bases). The CDR3 covers 15 residues. Trimming took 4 bases from V and 6 from J, leaving 15 bases between them. The germline V gene encodes CDR1 SEHNR and CDR2 FQNEAQ (reference sequence). For the CDR3, the DNA is TGTGCCAGCAGCTACCTCGATAACAGGGCCGGGGAGCTGTTTTTT. Translated: CASSYLDNRAGELFF.